This T cell receptor beta chain was identified during a study of identifying expanded T cells in peripheral blood. Data came from immunoSEQ multiplex PCR; TCRdb stores just in-frame clones and leaves some out. The sample yields about 58,000 clones, about 85% seen once. As concerns this clone: As yet, its antigen is unknown.

Study-wide results and limits: Over about two and four weeks, about 15 and 18 clones changed, versus approximately 1.2 between replicates.

This clonotype originated in a person aged 18 to 75 in good health. Sequences were obtained from blood.

The CDR3 coding sequence is TGTGCCAGCAGTGGCCGGACAGGGGGCCCCGGGGAGCTGTTTTTT. Protein: CASSGRTGGPGELFF. This chain joins TRBV2 and TRBJ2-2, with 11 bases identical to TRBD1. Trimming cost V 4 bases and J 6 bases; bases outside gene matches: 4. The CDR3 spans 15 residues. Germline values: CDR1 SNHLY, CDR2 FYNNEI.